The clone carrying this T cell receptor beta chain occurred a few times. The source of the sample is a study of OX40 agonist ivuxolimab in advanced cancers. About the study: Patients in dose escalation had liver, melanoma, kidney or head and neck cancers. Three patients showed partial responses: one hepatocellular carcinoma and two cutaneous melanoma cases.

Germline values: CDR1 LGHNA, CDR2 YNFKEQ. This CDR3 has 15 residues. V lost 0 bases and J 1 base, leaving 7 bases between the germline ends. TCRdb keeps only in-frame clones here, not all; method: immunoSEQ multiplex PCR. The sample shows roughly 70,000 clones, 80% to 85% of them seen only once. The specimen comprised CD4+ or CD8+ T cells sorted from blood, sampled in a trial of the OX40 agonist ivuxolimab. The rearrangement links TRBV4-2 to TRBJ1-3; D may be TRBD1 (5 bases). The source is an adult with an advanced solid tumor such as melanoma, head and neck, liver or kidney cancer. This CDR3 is CASSQEGDSGNTIYF. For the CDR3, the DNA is TGTGCCAGCAGCCAAGAGGGGGATTCTGGAAACACCATATATTTT.